Listed below are T cell receptor beta chains from one sample, sequenced in a study of T cells in Graves' hyperthyroidism and ophthalmopathy. Using its own MiXCR run on the multiplex PCR reads, TCRdb lists one record per CDR3 protein. This table has about 520,000 distinct CDR3 sequences, approximately 24% appearing once. The material sequenced was blood. These receptors all stem from a woman younger than 45 with Graves' ophthalmopathy. Both conserved end residues are part of each CDR3. Part of the rows lack a size; the others show once, few, many or a class for expanded clones.

TRBV20-1	TRBJ1-1	-	CSASAGLAFF
TRBV12-3/TRBV12-4	TRBJ2-7	few	CASAHRNSYEQYF
TRBV12-5	TRBJ2-5	many	CASEEAPRGTQYF
TRBV7-8	TRBJ2-5	many	CASSLAGQTYQETQYF
TRBV20-1	TRBJ1-5	-	CSASSGDYSNRPQHF
TRBV6-2/TRBV6-3	TRBJ1-4	few	CASSYSSGNNEKLFF
TRBV20-1	TRBJ1-1	many	CSARLPGTGATEAFF
TRBV5-1	TRBJ1-2	-	CASSVNREYGYTF
TRBV27	TRBJ1-2	many	CASRSGYYGYTF
TRBV4-1	TRBJ1-6	few	CASSHSPGNNSPLHF
TRBV6-2/TRBV6-3	TRBJ2-4	-	CASSFRGFRAKNIKYF
TRBV30	TRBJ2-7	-	CAGRDTTYEQYF
TRBV2	TRBJ2-7	many	CASVGAGGYEQYF
TRBV18	TRBJ1-1	few	CASSPGVPSGGTEAFF
TRBV28	TRBJ1-2	many	CASRTGTMASYTF
TRBV5-1	TRBJ2-7	many	CASSFGLSYEQYF
TRBV11-2	TRBJ1-5	-	CASSTTGYQPQHF